This TCR beta chain appears in the sequencing data of a study of T cell responses to AZD1222 COVID-19 vaccine. Study observations and caveats: In a largely white British group with more females than males, clonal diversity was possibly underestimated. After two AZD1222 doses, spike-specific TCR breadth and depth rose versus day 0.

The method was immunoSEQ multiplex PCR; TCRdb's version includes in-frame clones alone and lacks a portion of them. This table has about 120,000 clones, about 86% appearing once. This clone is a singleton in its sample. Its antigen is undetermined. This clonotype was sampled from an adult in good health. Specimen: peripheral blood, collected on day 0 of AZD1222 vaccination.

The CDR3 DNA sequence: TGTGCCAGCAGCTTGGGGGGACTAGCGGGAAGGGAGACCCAGTACTTC. The encoded protein is CASSLGGLAGRETQYF. The V call is TRBV5-4, the J call TRBJ2-5; 13 bases line up with TRBD2. The CDR3 is 16 amino acids. CDR1 is SGHNT and CDR2 is YYREEE in the germline V gene (reference sequence). The V gene end was trimmed by 0 bases and the J gene end by 5 bases; junction bases not matched to a gene: 4.